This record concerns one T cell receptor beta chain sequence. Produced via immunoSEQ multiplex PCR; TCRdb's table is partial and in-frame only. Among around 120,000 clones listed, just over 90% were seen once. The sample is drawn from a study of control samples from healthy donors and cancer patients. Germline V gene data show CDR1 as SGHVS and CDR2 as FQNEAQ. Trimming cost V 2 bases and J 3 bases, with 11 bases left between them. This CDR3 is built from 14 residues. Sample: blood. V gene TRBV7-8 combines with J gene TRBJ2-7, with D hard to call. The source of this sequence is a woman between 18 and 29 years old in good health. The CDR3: CASSLLGRNYEQYF. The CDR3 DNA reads TGTGCCAGCAGCTTATTGGGTCGGAACTACGAGCAGTACTTC.